This record covers a single T cell receptor (beta chain). Its antigen is undetermined. This sample stems from a study of cytomegalovirus exposure and HLA in healthy donors. Whole-study context: Early released data had about 80 million unique TCRs, all coming from HLA-typed donors.

The study ran its PCR with 60 Vbeta and 13 Jbeta primers. Produced via immunoSEQ multiplex PCR; TCRdb's table is partial and in-frame only. The sample consists of some 57,000 clones, just under 75% of them appearing once. Germline V gene data show CDR1 as SGHTA and CDR2 as FQGNSA. The CDR3 length is 15 residues. V was pared by 3 bases and J by 4 bases, with 2 bases of the junction left unmatched. Findings and caveats of the study: Later analysis suggested links between common viral pathogens and several top significant clusters. According to reports, the classifier identified cytomegalovirus status with high specificity and sensitivity. Associated with cytomegalovirus, according to the listing, were 170 or so TCR beta chains.

This sequence originates from a woman aged 25-40 years in good health and CMV-seronegative. Sample: PBMCs. This sequence joins TRBV7-2 and TRBJ2-1, with TRBD2 identical over 11 bases. CDR3 sequence reads: CASSLTSGKYNEQFF. For the CDR3, the DNA is TGTGCCAGCAGCTTGACTAGCGGGAAGTACAATGAGCAGTTCTTC.